Presented here are 12 T cell receptor beta chains from one specimen sequenced in a study of blood T cells in healthy people across ages. Through a sample-barcoded 5' primer and a J-beta primer mix, a second PCR was run for roughly 6 to 11 cycles. TCRdb used MiXCR to reprocess the 5' RACE reads, holding one entry per CDR3 protein. The data show more than 800,000 distinct CDR3 sequences, around 43% seen once. What was sequenced was blood. The receptors come from a woman in her sixties in good health.

The rearrangement joins TRBV29-1 to TRBJ2-7, with 9 bases fitting TRBD2. V was clipped by 3 bases and J by 2 bases; unmatched bases: 5. The CDR3 has 14 amino acids. Germline V gene sequence: CDR1 SQVTM, CDR2 ANQGSEA. This CDR3 reads CSVDGLAGTYEQYF. The CDR3 DNA follows: TGCAGCGTTGACGGCCTAGCGGGAACCTACGAGCAGTACTTC.

This clonotype has a handful of counts. The chain couples TRBV5-6 to TRBJ2-7; D is possibly TRBD2 (5 bases). V was shortened by 1 base and J by 6 bases, with 14 bases between the two germline ends. CDR3 size: 14 residues. Per germline, CDR1 SGHDT and CDR2 YYEEEE. The DNA of the CDR3 is TGTGCCAGCAGCTTGATGGAGCCGGACTCCGAGCAGTACTTC. Its translation: CASSLMEPDSEQYF.

As for this clonotype: One end of the junction does not line up with germline, which may come from a read error. The genes are TRBV20-1 and TRBJ1-4, with 8 bases aligning to TRBD1. CDR1 and CDR2 from the germline V gene are DFQATT and SNEGSKA (reference sequence). This CDR3 contains 13 residues. CDR3 protein: CSASTGVDEKPFF. The CDR3, as DNA: TGCAGTGCCTCGACAGGGGTTGATGAAAAACCGTTTTTT.

This clonotype showed up just a few times. The rearrangement links TRBV20-1 to TRBJ1-4; possibly TRBD1 for D (5 bases). Germline CDR1 reads DFQATT; CDR2 reads SNEGSKA (reference sequence). The CDR3 runs 13 residues. Between the trimmed V and J ends, which lost 8 bases and 5 bases, there was a span of 15 bases. The CDR3 here is CSLLGRGNEKLFF. CDR3 bases: TGCAGTCTGTTGGGGCGCGGGAATGAAAAACTGTTTTTT.

This clonotype was seen ten or more times. J is TRBJ2-5 and V is TRBV9; D is unresolved. Trimming pared 0 bases from V and 1 base from J, leaving 4 bases between. The V gene's germline CDR1 is SGDLS and CDR2 YYNGEE. CDR3 length: 13 amino acids. Here the CDR3 DNA reads TGTGCCAGCAGCGTAGAATTCCAAGAGACCCAGTACTTC. Translating gives CASSVEFQETQYF.

This chain joins TRBV3-1 and TRBJ2-7; TRBD2 aligns across 10 bases. The V and J ends lost 4 bases and 7 bases, in that order; junction bases with no gene match: 10. Germline V gene lookup returns CDR1 LGHDT and CDR2 YNNKEL (reference sequence). The CDR3 runs 15 residues. The DNA for the CDR3 is TGTGCCAGCAGCCCAGCTAGCGGGAGAGCTCCTGAGCAGTACTTC. Protein: CASSPASGRAPEQYF.

This clonotype appeared a few times. This may come from a read error, since a much larger clone is one base off. The chain couples TRBV15 to TRBJ2-7, with TRBD2 matching over 7 bases. The germline V gene encodes CDR1 LNHNV and CDR2 YYDKDF (reference sequence). Unmatched junction bases numbered 10, after V lost 0 bases and J lost 2 bases. The CDR3 loop spans 17 amino acids. The CDR3 is CATSRDLASGIAYEQYF. In DNA, the CDR3 is TGTGCCACCAGCAGAGATCTTGCTAGCGGTATAGCCTACGAGCAGTACTTC.

The chain recombines TRBV28 with TRBJ2-7, with D uncertain. Germline V gives CDR1 MDHEN, CDR2 SYDVKM. The CDR3 runs to 12 residues. Trimming removed 6 bases from V and 6 bases from J, with 12 bases in between. This chain's CDR3 is CASSIGVREQYF. CDR3 DNA: TGTGCCAGCAGCATTGGGGTTCGCGAGCAGTACTTC. The whole variable domain, remainder taken from reference TRBV28 and TRBJ2-7, is DVKVTQSSRYLVKRTGEKVFLECVQDMDHENMFWYRQDPGLGLRLIYFSYDVKMKEKGDIPEGYSVSREKKERFSLILESASTNQTSMYLCASSIGVREQYFGPGTRLTVT.

The rearrangement links TRBV21-1 to TRBJ2-7; TRBD1 is the table's D call and was not checked against the DNA. TRBV21-1 is a pseudogene locus. This CDR3 contains 16 residues. CDR3 region: CASSPEARDRVDEQYF. CDR3 sequence (DNA): TGTGCCAGCAGTCCCGAGGCGCGGGACAGGGTCGACGAGCAGTACTTC.

Points on this clonotype: Given a much more abundant clone one base away, this may be a read error. The chain combines TRBV27 with TRBJ2-7; 10 positions match TRBD1. CDR3 size: 13 residues. Germline lookup yields CDR1 MNHEY and CDR2 SMNVEV (reference sequence). Written as DNA, the CDR3 is TGTGCCGGCAGCCGGGACAGGGGTCGTGAGCAGTACTTC. This translates into CAGSRDRGREQYF.

This rearrangement joins TRBV29-1 to TRBJ2-4; TRBD1 matches at 7 bases. The CDR3 runs 19 residues. Germline V gene lookup returns CDR1 SQVTM and CDR2 ANQGSEA. CDR3: CRTTTTPQGPSLAKNIQYF. The CDR3 DNA reads TGCAGGACAACGACCACCCCACAGGGGCCCTCTTTAGCCAAAAACATTCAGTACTTC.

Only a few counts were recorded for this clonotype. The genes are TRBV5-1 and TRBJ1-5, with D unclear. The ends were cut back, 1 base at V and 5 bases at J, with 10 bases in the middle. CDR3 size: 14 residues. The germline V gene encodes CDR1 SGHRS and CDR2 YFSETQ. CDR3 protein: CASSLYSGHQPQHF. The CDR3 DNA reads as TGCGCCAGCAGCTTGTATTCTGGGCATCAGCCCCAGCATTTT.